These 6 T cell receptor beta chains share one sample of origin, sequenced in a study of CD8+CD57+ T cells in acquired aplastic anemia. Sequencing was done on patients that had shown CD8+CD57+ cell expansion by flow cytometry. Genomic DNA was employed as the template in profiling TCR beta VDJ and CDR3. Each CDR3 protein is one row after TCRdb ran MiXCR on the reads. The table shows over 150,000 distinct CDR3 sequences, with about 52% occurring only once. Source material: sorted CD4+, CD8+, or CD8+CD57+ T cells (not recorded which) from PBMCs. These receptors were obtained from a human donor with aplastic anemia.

The DNA of the CDR3 is TGCAGTGCCAGGACCGGGTTGGCCGAGCAGTACTTC. Translation gives CSARTGLAEQYF. V is TRBV20-1 and J is TRBJ2-7; D remains ambiguous. CDR1 and CDR2 (germline): DFQATT, SNEGSKA (reference sequence). The CDR3 has 12 amino acids. V was pared by 6 bases and J by 6 bases, with 15 bases between.

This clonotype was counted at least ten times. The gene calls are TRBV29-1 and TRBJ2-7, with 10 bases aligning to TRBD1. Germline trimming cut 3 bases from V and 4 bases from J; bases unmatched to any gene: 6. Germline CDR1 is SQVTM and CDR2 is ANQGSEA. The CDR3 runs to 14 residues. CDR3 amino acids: CSVEKGDRGYEQYF. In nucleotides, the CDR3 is TGCAGCGTTGAGAAGGGGGACAGGGGTTACGAGCAGTACTTC.

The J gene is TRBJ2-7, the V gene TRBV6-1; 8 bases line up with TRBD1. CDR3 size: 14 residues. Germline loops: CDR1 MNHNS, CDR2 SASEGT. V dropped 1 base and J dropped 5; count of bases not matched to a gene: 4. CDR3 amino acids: CASSEDRGVHEQYF. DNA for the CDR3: TGTGCCAGCAGTGAAGACAGGGGGGTCCACGAGCAGTACTTC.

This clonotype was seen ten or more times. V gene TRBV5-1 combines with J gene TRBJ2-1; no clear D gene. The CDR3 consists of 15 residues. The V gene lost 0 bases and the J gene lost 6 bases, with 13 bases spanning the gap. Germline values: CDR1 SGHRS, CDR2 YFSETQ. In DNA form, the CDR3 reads TGCGCCAGCAGCTTGGAAGGTACCCCCGTCAATGAGCAGTTCTTC. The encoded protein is CASSLEGTPVNEQFF.

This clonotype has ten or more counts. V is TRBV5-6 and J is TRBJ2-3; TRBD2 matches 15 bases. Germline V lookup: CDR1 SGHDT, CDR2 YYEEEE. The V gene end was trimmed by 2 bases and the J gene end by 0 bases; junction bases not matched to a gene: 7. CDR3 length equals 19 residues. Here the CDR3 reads CASSFRTSGGVMSTDTQYF. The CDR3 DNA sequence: TGTGCCAGCAGCTTTCGGACTAGCGGGGGGGTGATGAGCACAGATACGCAGTATTTT. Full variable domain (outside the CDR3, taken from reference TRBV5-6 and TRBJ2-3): DAGVTQSPTHLIKTRGQQVTLRCSPKSGHDTVSWYQQALGQGPQFIFQYYEEEERQRGNFPDRFSGHQFPNYSSELNVNALLLGDSALYLCASSFRTSGGVMSTDTQYFGPGTRLTVL.

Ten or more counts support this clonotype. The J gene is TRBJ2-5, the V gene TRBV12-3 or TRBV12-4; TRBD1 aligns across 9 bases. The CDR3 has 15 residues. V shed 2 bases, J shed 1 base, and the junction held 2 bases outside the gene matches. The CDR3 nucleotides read TGTGCCAGCAGTTTAAGACAGGGGGGCCAAGAGACCCAGTACTTC. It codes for CASSLRQGGQETQYF.